This TCR beta chain was found in a study of blood T cell repertoires in COVID-19 (TCRdb year 2020). Looking at the study overall: Collaborator samples came from the United States, Italy and Spain and covered acute and convalescent phases of COVID-19. The material from the prospective study consisted of cDNA or gDNA derived from T cells, B-cell-depleted T cells, or PBMCs. Subjects who had been exposed to COVID-19, were actively infected with it, or had recovered from it provided the deeply sampled blood TCRbeta repertoires that made up the dataset. The repertoires were made available in a free public database intended to serve as a resource for research on the immune response to SARS-CoV-2. The samples were drawn from the first 160 participants of the ongoing ImmuneRACE study and from about 1,200 subjects provided by 6 global collaborators. A de-identified subject ID, COVID-19 status, age in years and sex were almost always included in the sample metadata. Where available, HLA class I and class II types were obtained from metadata supplied by the sample provider rather than from assay-based typing.

TCRbeta CDR3 regions were amplified from genomic DNA by means of the immunoSEQ Assay, a bias-controlled multiplex PCR. In the paper's pipeline: Within the assay, amplification of reference gene primers was used to estimate how many nucleated cells each sample contained. To quantify the absolute abundance of each unique TCRbeta CDR3 rearrangement, sequence reads were collapsed and filtered. For each sample, productive Simpson clonality was calculated as the square root of Simpson's diversity index across productive rearrangements. TCRdb took over this immuneACCESS table, retaining in-frame rearrangements with V and J assigned. Such tables are incomplete; in checked studies, under half of the missing clones stem from an unresolved V gene, and the remainder is unexplained. The D gene and trimming were derived from the DNA, and the V and J assignments and clone size from that table. In all, the sample holds tens of thousands of clones, and approximately 90% of those were seen once. Of the sample, approximately 1.5% falls within the top ten clones.

Beyond this particular receptor, the publication reports: The quantity of clinical and demographic metadata differed by source and by participant and was supplied without curation.

Comment on this clone: No antigen is known for it. Base qualities are missing; no much larger clone stands one base away.

The collaborating institutions used their own protocols to collect whole blood in K2EDTA tubes. Collaborator samples were shipped for TCRbeta analysis as frozen whole blood, isolated PBMCs, or DNA extracted from either sample type. The CDR3 spans 12 residues, from the cysteine through the phenylalanine. The sequence is cut down to CDR3 DNA, 36 bases in frame from base 1. V is clipped by 0 bases and J by 6 bases, and the sequence between their germline boundaries is 7 bases long. Via the germline V gene (reference sequence), CDR1 is GTSNPN and CDR2 SVGIG. This clonotype was sampled from a man between 60 and 75 years old with acute or convalescent COVID-19. The material sequenced was peripheral blood. The sequence joins TRBV30 to TRBJ2-3, with no confident D gene call. The CDR3: CAWSVRADTQYF. In nucleotide form, the sequence is TGTGCCTGGAGTGTACGAGCTGATACGCAGTATTTT.